These 19 T cell receptor beta chains came from one sample sequenced in a study of OX40 agonist ivuxolimab in advanced cancers. The table came from immunoSEQ multiplex PCR; TCRdb's copy has only in-frame clones and leaves some out. This sample yields about 130,000 clones, of which 90% are seen a single time; 0.95% to 1.4% belongs to the top ten. The starting material was CD4+ or CD8+ T cells sorted from blood, obtained in a trial of the OX40 agonist ivuxolimab. The source of these receptors is an adult with an advanced solid tumor such as melanoma, head and neck, liver or kidney cancer.

CDR3 sequence: CASSADRGLYEQYF. DNA for the CDR3: TGTGCCAGCAGTGCCGACAGGGGGCTCTACGAGCAGTACTTC. The J gene is TRBJ2-7, the V gene TRBV25-1; 10 positions match TRBD1. From germline, CDR1 is MGHDK and CDR2 SYGVNS. With 4 bases clipped from V and 3 bases from J, the junction kept 3 bases outside the gene matches. The CDR3 runs to 14 residues.

This chain links TRBV2 with TRBJ2-6, with D possibly TRBD1 on 6 matching bases. From germline, CDR1 is SNHLY and CDR2 FYNNEI. This CDR3 is 14 amino acids long. The V end was cut by 8 bases, the J end by 2 bases, with 10 bases between. DNA for the CDR3: TGTGCCAGCTTTCGGGACACTGGGGCCAACGTCCTGACTTTC. Amino acids: CASFRDTGANVLTF.

The J gene is TRBJ1-2, the V gene TRBV21-1; whether TRBD1, the table's D call, matches the DNA was not checked. TRBV21-1 is a known pseudogene. This CDR3 contains 16 residues. CDR3 protein: CASSPRTGRRGYGYTF. In DNA, the CDR3 is TGTGCCAGCAGCCCCAGGACAGGGCGACGTGGCTATGGCTACACCTTC.

The chain recombines TRBV6-1 with TRBJ2-5; D unresolved. Germline CDR1 is MNHNS and CDR2 is SASEGT. V was cut by 8 bases and J by 1 base, with 17 bases left in between. This CDR3 comprises 15 residues. The CDR3, as DNA: TGTGCCAGCGGAGTTCTTAAGGGCTCCCAAGAGACCCAGTACTTC. Its protein is CASGVLKGSQETQYF.

The gene calls are TRBV28 and TRBJ2-1, with D perhaps matching TRBD1 (6 bases). Germline values: CDR1 MDHEN, CDR2 SYDVKM. The CDR3 covers 14 residues. V lost 6 bases to trimming and J lost 4 bases, with 13 bases between them. The DNA of the CDR3 is TGTGCCAGCAGCCCCGGGACAAAATACAATGAGCAGTTCTTC. Translated: CASSPGTKYNEQFF.

The CDR3 DNA sequence: TGTGCCAGCTCACCAGGGCTTAACAATGAGCAGTTCTTC. It is translated as CASSPGLNNEQFF. The genes are TRBV18 and TRBJ2-1; no clear D. CDR1 and CDR2 (germline): KGHSH, LQKENI. Trimming took off 2 bases at V and 5 bases at J, with 7 bases between the two ends. The CDR3 runs to 13 residues.

The chain is built from TRBV2 and TRBJ2-7; D may be TRBD1 or TRBD2 (6 bases each). The length of the CDR3 is 14 residues. Germline lookup yields CDR1 SNHLY and CDR2 FYNNEI. V dropped 7 bases and J dropped 1 base, with 14 bases sitting between them. The CDR3 coding sequence is TGTGCCAGCAAGGGCGGAGGGGGATCCTACGAGCAGTACTTC. Encoded protein: CASKGGGGSYEQYF.

The genes are TRBV4-2 and TRBJ1-5; perhaps TRBD1 as D (5 bases). Germline CDR1 reads LGHNA; CDR2 reads YNFKEQ. CDR3 length: 16 amino acids. With 0 bases removed from V and 6 bases from J, the gap between germline ends came to 15 bases. DNA of the CDR3: TGTGCCAGCAGCCAAGACCTAGCCCAGGGAGGTCAGCCCCAGCATTTT. This sequence encodes CASSQDLAQGGQPQHF.

This chain connects TRBV5-8 to TRBJ2-7, with D tentatively TRBD1 (7 bases). Germline values: CDR1 SGHTS, CDR2 YDEGEE. This CDR3 comprises 15 residues. Deletions cut 2 bases from V and 7 bases from J, with 19 bases between. The DNA for the CDR3 is TGTGCCAGCAGCTTCCGGACAGGACGGAGGGGTGAGCAGTACTTC. Amino acids: CASSFRTGRRGEQYF.

V usage is TRBV14 and J usage is TRBJ2-3; D not resolved. The CDR3 sequence is 12 residues long. Deletions cut 4 bases from V and 9 bases from J, with 11 bases between. Germline V gene sequence: CDR1 SGHDN, CDR2 FVKESK. The CDR3 region is CASSLSTPTQYF. The CDR3 nucleotides are TGTGCCAGCAGCCTTTCAACACCCACGCAGTATTTT.

This rearrangement joins TRBV5-1 to TRBJ2-2; TRBD2 aligns across 10 bases. Germline CDR1 SGHRS, CDR2 YFSETQ. Trimming took 0 bases from V and 4 from J; bases not matched to a gene: 3. The length of the CDR3 is 16 residues. The CDR3 sequence: CASSLVTSGPTGELFF. In nucleotides, the CDR3 is TGCGCCAGCAGCTTGGTGACTAGCGGGCCCACCGGGGAGCTGTTTTTT.

The chain joins TRBV11-3 to TRBJ2-2, with D possibly being TRBD1 (6 bases). V shed 6 bases and J shed 2 bases, with 13 bases lying between them. CDR1 is SGHNT and CDR2 is YENEEA in the germline V gene. The CDR3 runs to 15 residues. The CDR3: CASSLGAINTGELFF. The CDR3 region has the DNA TGTGCCAGCAGTCTGGGGGCGATAAACACCGGGGAGCTGTTTTTT.

This clone was counted between two and nine times. This chain uses TRBV6-5 with TRBJ1-1; no reliable D call. V was clipped by 4 bases and J by 8 bases, with 14 bases between them. The germline V gene encodes CDR1 MNHEY and CDR2 SVGAGI. The CDR3 length is 13 residues. CDR3 sequence reads: CASSSTSAAEAFF. The CDR3 bases are TGTGCCAGCAGTTCCACCTCGGCAGCCGAAGCTTTCTTT.

The V gene is TRBV7-3, the J gene TRBJ1-1; unclear D gene. The V and J ends lost 5 bases and 0 bases respectively, with 7 bases between them. CDR3 size: 13 residues. Germline CDR1 SGHTA, CDR2 FQGTGA. CDR3 loop: CASSPQLNTEAFF. The CDR3 nucleotides are TGTGCCAGCAGCCCGCAGCTGAACACTGAAGCTTTCTTT. The full variable domain, its missing parts supplied by reference TRBV7-3 and TRBJ1-1, is GAGVSQTPSNKVTEKGKYVELRCDPISGHTALYWYRQSLGQGPEFLIYFQGTGAADDSGLPNDRFFAVRPEGSVSTLKIQRTERGDSAVYLCASSPQLNTEAFFGQGTRLTVV.

The rearrangement joins TRBV19 to TRBJ1-2; 7 bases line up with TRBD1. With 7 bases clipped from V and 4 bases from J, the junction kept 3 bases outside the gene matches. Germline CDR1 reads LNHDA; CDR2 reads SQIVND (reference sequence). This CDR3 has 12 amino acids. The CDR3 is CASNRGVYGYTF. The DNA for the CDR3 is TGTGCCAGTAACAGGGGAGTCTATGGCTACACCTTC.

The chain recombines TRBV5-1 with TRBJ2-5; TRBD1 agrees at 8 bases. Near its end, the DNA agrees better with TRBJ2-7, so the J call may be wrong. From germline, CDR1 is SGHRS and CDR2 YFSETQ. This CDR3 region has 15 residues. The CDR3 is CASSLQGGAPYEQYF. The CDR3 bases are TGCGCCAGCAGCTTACAGGGGGGAGCCCCTTACGAGCAGTACTTC.

V usage is TRBV28 and J usage is TRBJ2-7, with D perhaps matching TRBD1 (6 bases). Trimming left V 3 bases short and J 2 bases short, with 11 bases between. The CDR3 has 14 residues. Germline V gene data show CDR1 as MDHEN and CDR2 as SYDVKM. DNA for the CDR3: TGTGCCAGCAGTTTCAGGGCAGGGGCCTACGAGCAGTACTTC. Its translation: CASSFRAGAYEQYF. The entire variable domain, with the rest obtained from reference TRBV28 and TRBJ2-7, is as follows: DVKVTQSSRYLVKRTGEKVFLECVQDMDHENMFWYRQDPGLGLRLIYFSYDVKMKEKGDIPEGYSVSREKKERFSLILESASTNQTSMYLCASSFRAGAYEQYFGPGTRLTVT.

V usage is TRBV5-1 and J usage is TRBJ2-7; 10 positions agree with TRBD2. The CDR3 is made up of 17 amino acids. Germline values: CDR1 SGHRS, CDR2 YFSETQ. V gave up 4 bases and J gave up 1 base; unmatched junction bases: 11. This CDR3 reads CASSGGTSVGLSYEQYF. CDR3 in DNA: TGCGCCAGCAGCGGGGGGACTAGCGTTGGTCTTTCCTACGAGCAGTACTTC.

This sequence joins TRBV28 and TRBJ2-6; D gene unclear. V lost 2 bases and J 0 bases, leaving 20 bases between the germline ends. Germline lookup yields CDR1 MDHEN and CDR2 SYDVKM. CDR3 length: 20 residues. The chain's CDR3 is CASSLGPVAASYSGANVLTF. CDR3 nucleotides: TGTGCCAGCAGTTTAGGTCCAGTTGCCGCGTCATACTCTGGGGCCAACGTCCTGACTTTC.